These T cell receptor beta chains were read from a single sample in a study of T-cell memory formation after mild COVID-19. TCRdb called the 5' RACE reads again in MiXCR, with one record for every CDR3 protein. Of 540,000 or so distinct CDR3 sequences listed, just over 20% are singletons. Sequencing was done on a sample of PBMCs or a T cell subset sorted from them (not recorded which). These TCRs come from an adult woman who had mild COVID-19 (a few samples of this study predate the infection). Cell type and time point are not known. Both conserved end residues are part of each CDR3. Each record gives: J gene, D gene, clone size, V gene, CDR3 protein, CDR3 DNA. The D gene is left open where the match is weak. Clone size is stated in some rows and not others, as once, few, many or a class when expanded.

J gene: TRBJ2-1
D gene: NA
clone size: NA
V gene: TRBV30
CDR3 protein: CAWSVGLGEQFF
CDR3 DNA: TGTGCCTGGAGTGTAGGACTCGGTGAGCAGTTCTTC

J gene: TRBJ2-3
D gene: TRBD1
clone size: few
V gene: TRBV5-6
CDR3 protein: CASSLVGQDRTDTQYF
CDR3 DNA: TGTGCCAGCAGCTTAGTTGGACAGGACCGCACAGATACGCAGTATTTT

J gene: TRBJ1-2
D gene: NA
clone size: NA
V gene: TRBV6-6
CDR3 protein: CASSYSDPGGVGYTF
CDR3 DNA: TGTGCCAGCAGTTACTCGGACCCTGGTGGTGTTGGCTACACCTTC

J gene: TRBJ1-6
D gene: TRBD1
clone size: NA
V gene: TRBV9
CDR3 protein: CASSGGQDRYNSPLHF
CDR3 DNA: TGTGCCAGCAGCGGGGGACAGGACCGATATAATTCACCCCTCCACTTT

J gene: TRBJ1-1
D gene: TRBD1
clone size: few
V gene: TRBV27
CDR3 protein: CASRRDRGFRNTEAFF
CDR3 DNA: TGTGCCAGCAGGAGAGACAGGGGATTTAGGAACACTGAAGCTTTCTTT

J gene: TRBJ2-3
D gene: NA
clone size: few
V gene: TRBV9
CDR3 protein: CASRRGATDTQYF
CDR3 DNA: TGTGCCAGCAGACGGGGGGCCACAGATACGCAGTATTTT

J gene: TRBJ1-1
D gene: TRBD1
clone size: few
V gene: TRBV25-1
CDR3 protein: CASSDRDRGLNTEAFF
CDR3 DNA: TGTGCCAGCAGTGACCGGGACAGGGGGCTGAACACTGAAGCTTTCTTT

J gene: TRBJ1-3
D gene: NA
clone size: NA
V gene: TRBV7-8
CDR3 protein: CASSLAAKGLHTIYF
CDR3 DNA: TGTGCCAGCAGCTTAGCGGCGAAGGGTCTACACACCATATATTTT

J gene: TRBJ2-1
D gene: TRBD2
clone size: NA
V gene: TRBV11-2
CDR3 protein: CASSLSAGGSNEQFF
CDR3 DNA: TGTGCCAGCAGCTTATCAGCGGGGGGTTCAAATGAGCAGTTCTTC

J gene: TRBJ1-1
D gene: NA
clone size: many
V gene: TRBV7-6
CDR3 protein: CASRGGMNTEAFF
CDR3 DNA: TGTGCCAGCAGGGGGGGAATGAACACTGAAGCTTTCTTT

J gene: TRBJ2-1
D gene: NA
clone size: NA
V gene: TRBV6-5
CDR3 protein: CASSVASSYNEQFF
CDR3 DNA: TGTGCCAGCAGTGTAGCGAGCTCCTACAATGAGCAGTTCTTC

J gene: TRBJ2-6
D gene: NA
clone size: NA
V gene: TRBV6-5
CDR3 protein: CASSYSGSGANVLTF
CDR3 DNA: TGTGCCAGCAGTTACTCAGGTTCTGGGGCCAACGTCCTGACTTTC

J gene: TRBJ1-1
D gene: TRBD1
clone size: few
V gene: TRBV7-6
CDR3 protein: CASSSTGADTEAFF
CDR3 DNA: TGTGCCAGCAGCTCCACAGGGGCGGACACTGAAGCTTTCTTT

J gene: TRBJ2-7
D gene: TRBD1
clone size: few
V gene: TRBV30
CDR3 protein: CAWRTTGSNSYEQYF
CDR3 DNA: TGTGCCTGGAGGACGACAGGGAGTAACTCCTACGAGCAGTACTTC

J gene: TRBJ2-5
D gene: TRBD2
clone size: few
V gene: TRBV5-1
CDR3 protein: CASSQGLAEQETQYF
CDR3 DNA: TGCGCCAGCAGCCAGGGACTAGCGGAACAAGAGACCCAGTACTTC

J gene: TRBJ2-7
D gene: TRBD1
clone size: many
V gene: TRBV29-1
CDR3 protein: CSVEGGTGPDDGSYEQYF
CDR3 DNA: TGCAGCGTTGAAGGAGGGACAGGGCCAGATGACGGGTCCTACGAGCAGTACTTC

J gene: TRBJ1-6
D gene: TRBD1
clone size: many
V gene: TRBV5-6
CDR3 protein: CASSQQGRTNSPLHF
CDR3 DNA: TGTGCCAGCAGCCAACAGGGGCGGACGAATTCACCCCTCCACTTT

J gene: TRBJ2-5
D gene: NA
clone size: few
V gene: TRBV2
CDR3 protein: CASSPRTAQETQYF
CDR3 DNA: TGTGCCAGCAGTCCTAGGACAGCTCAAGAGACCCAGTACTTC

J gene: TRBJ2-3
D gene: TRBD2
clone size: once
V gene: TRBV30
CDR3 protein: CAWREAGGTDTQYF
CDR3 DNA: TGTGCCTGGAGGGAAGCGGGAGGGACAGATACGCAGTATTTT

J gene: TRBJ2-3
D gene: TRBD2
clone size: NA
V gene: TRBV4-3
CDR3 protein: CASSQVQLAGSTDTQYF
CDR3 DNA: TGCGCCAGCAGCCAAGTCCAGCTAGCGGGGAGCACAGATACGCAGTATTTT

J gene: TRBJ2-1
D gene: NA
clone size: few
V gene: TRBV18
CDR3 protein: CASSPPGVGAGYNEQFF
CDR3 DNA: TGTGCCAGCTCACCACCTGGGGTCGGGGCGGGCTACAATGAGCAGTTCTTC

J gene: TRBJ2-5
D gene: TRBD2
clone size: few
V gene: TRBV10-3
CDR3 protein: CAARTGGETQYF
CDR3 DNA: TGTGCGGCACGGACGGGAGGCGAGACCCAGTACTTC

J gene: TRBJ2-2
D gene: TRBD2
clone size: many
V gene: TRBV5-1
CDR3 protein: CASSIGLAGKGTGELFF
CDR3 DNA: TGCGCCAGCAGCATCGGACTAGCGGGAAAGGGGACCGGGGAGCTGTTTTTT

J gene: TRBJ2-1
D gene: TRBD1
clone size: many
V gene: TRBV18
CDR3 protein: CASSPQGARGNEQFF
CDR3 DNA: TGTGCCAGCTCACCACAGGGGGCCCGTGGCAATGAGCAGTTCTTC

J gene: TRBJ2-5
D gene: NA
clone size: few
V gene: TRBV3-1
CDR3 protein: CASSQGTFQETQYF
CDR3 DNA: TGTGCCAGCAGCCAGGGGACCTTCCAAGAGACCCAGTACTTC

J gene: TRBJ1-1
D gene: TRBD1
clone size: NA
V gene: TRBV7-9
CDR3 protein: CASSYQTGGNTEAFF
CDR3 DNA: TGTGCCAGCAGCTATCAGACAGGGGGGAACACTGAAGCTTTCTTT

J gene: TRBJ2-1
D gene: TRBD1
clone size: few
V gene: TRBV5-1
CDR3 protein: CASRPYRDRENEQFF
CDR3 DNA: TGCGCCAGCAGGCCCTATCGGGACAGGGAAAATGAGCAGTTCTTC

J gene: TRBJ1-2
D gene: NA
clone size: few
V gene: TRBV9
CDR3 protein: CASSVVSGNYGYTF
CDR3 DNA: TGTGCCAGCAGCGTAGTCTCGGGAAACTATGGCTACACCTTC

J gene: TRBJ2-7
D gene: NA
clone size: many
V gene: TRBV12-3/TRBV12-4
CDR3 protein: CASRGAYEQYF
CDR3 DNA: TGTGCCAGCAGGGGCGCATACGAGCAGTACTTC

J gene: TRBJ2-7
D gene: NA
clone size: few
V gene: TRBV12-3/TRBV12-4
CDR3 protein: CASSWGTGGPTYEQYF
CDR3 DNA: TGTGCCAGCAGTTGGGGGACGGGGGGCCCAACCTACGAGCAGTACTTC

J gene: TRBJ2-7
D gene: NA
clone size: NA
V gene: TRBV7-9
CDR3 protein: CASSLPGSLYEQYF
CDR3 DNA: TGTGCCAGCAGCTTACCAGGGTCCCTCTACGAGCAGTACTTC